This TCR beta chain stems from a study of T cell responses to AZD1222 COVID-19 vaccine. Overall study findings and caveats: Unmutated variant regions are reportedly targeted by nearly half of spike-specific TCRs.

The V and J ends lost 6 bases and 0 bases, in that order; junction bases with no gene match: 7. This CDR3 contains 16 residues. Germline V CDR1 and CDR2: SNHLY, FYNNEI. Data came from immunoSEQ multiplex PCR; TCRdb stores just in-frame clones and leaves some out. The sample yields approximately 140,000 clones, approximately 87% seen once. This clone was recorded many times. The antigen is not known. The clonotype comes from an adult who received the AZD1222 COVID-19 vaccine. The specimen was peripheral blood, collected 28 days after the second AZD1222 dose. V and J are TRBV2 and TRBJ2-2; TRBD1 matches at 7 bases. The CDR3 region is CASRGAGTANTGELFF. Here the CDR3 DNA reads TGTGCCAGCAGGGGGGCCGGGACAGCGAACACCGGGGAGCTGTTTTTT.